This TCR beta chain was sequenced for a study of shared clonotypes between healthy human individuals. Study background: There were three CD4 naive, three CD4 memory, two CD8 naive and one CD8 memory plates per donor.

In the original processing: Because ImmunoSEQ provided only junction sequences with no quality scores, the filtering differed. The data were produced by immunoSEQ multiplex PCR, yet TCRdb's version contains in-frame clones alone and is incomplete. D and trimming were read from the DNA, whereas the V and J calls and clone size are those reported in that table. The sample shows 2 million to 2.5 million clones, approximately 94% of them seen only once. V was pared by 7 bases and J by 0 bases, with 8 bases of the junction left unmatched. CDR1 and CDR2 (germline): SQVTM, ANQGSEA. CDR3 length equals 15 residues.

This TCR came from a man aged 18 to 29 in good health. Some clones in this sample may be carry-over from other donors' samples. Sequencing was performed on naive CD4+ T cells from PBMCs. The subset here: CD45RA+ positively selected. This chain links TRBV29-1 with TRBJ2-1, with 8 bases aligning to TRBD2. Here the CDR3 DNA reads TGCAGCGCCGAGGGGGGGACTAGCTCCTACAATGAGCAGTTCTTC. Residues: CSAEGGTSSYNEQFF.